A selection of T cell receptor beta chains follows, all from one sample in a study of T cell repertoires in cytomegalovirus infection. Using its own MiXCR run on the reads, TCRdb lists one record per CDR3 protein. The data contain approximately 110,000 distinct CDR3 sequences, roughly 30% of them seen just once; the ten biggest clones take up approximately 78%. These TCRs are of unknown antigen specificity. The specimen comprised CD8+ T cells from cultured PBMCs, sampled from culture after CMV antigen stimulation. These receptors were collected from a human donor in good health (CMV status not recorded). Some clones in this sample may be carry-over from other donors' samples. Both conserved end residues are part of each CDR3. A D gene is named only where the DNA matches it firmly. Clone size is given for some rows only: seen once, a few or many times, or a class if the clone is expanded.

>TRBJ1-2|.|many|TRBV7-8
TGTGCCAGCAGCTCTGGACGGACCCCGGGCTACACCTTC
CASSSGRTPGYTF
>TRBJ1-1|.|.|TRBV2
TGTGCCAGCAGTGGGCCAGGCGGGGGGAGGAACACTGAAGCTTTCTTT
CASSGPGGGRNTEAFF
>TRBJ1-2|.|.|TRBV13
TGTGCCAGCAGCCAAGCCGGGATCTATGGCTACACCTTC
CASSQAGIYGYTF
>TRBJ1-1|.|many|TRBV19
TGTGCCAGTCATGACAGGTCGCGGACTGAAGCTTTCTTT
CASHDRSRTEAFF
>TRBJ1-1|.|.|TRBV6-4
TGTGCCAGCAGTGCGGACGGGAACACTGAAGCTTTCTTT
CASSADGNTEAFF
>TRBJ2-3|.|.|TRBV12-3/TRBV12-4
TGTGCCAGCAGTCCGCGGGGGCCCCTTCGGGATACGCAGTATTTT
CASSPRGPLRDTQYF
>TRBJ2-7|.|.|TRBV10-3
TGTGCCATCAGTGAGATAGACAGTTACGAGCAGTACTTC
CAISEIDSYEQYF
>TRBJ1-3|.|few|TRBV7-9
TGTGCCAGCAGCGCCCCCAGGGAGAGCTCTGGAAACACCATATATTTT
CASSAPRESSGNTIYF
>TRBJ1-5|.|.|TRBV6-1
TGTGCCAGCAATTTCCAGGGTCGTGGCCAGCCCCAGCATTTT
CASNFQGRGQPQHF
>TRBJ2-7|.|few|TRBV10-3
TGTGCCATCAGTGAGGGAGACTACGAGCAGTACTTC
CAISEGDYEQYF
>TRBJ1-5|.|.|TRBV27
TGTGCCAGCAGTTTTTATCCCCCGGGGGCAACAAATCAGCCCCAGCATTTT
CASSFYPPGATNQPQHF
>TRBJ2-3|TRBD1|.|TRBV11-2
TGTGCCAGCAGCTTACCGGCGACAGGGGATGCCACAGATACGCAGTATTTT
CASSLPATGDATDTQYF
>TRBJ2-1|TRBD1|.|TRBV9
TGTGCCAGCAGCGCCTCCGGACAGGGAGCTGCTGATGAGCAGTTCTTC
CASSASGQGAADEQFF
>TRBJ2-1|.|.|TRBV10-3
TGTGCCATCAGTGGAGGCAGCTACAATGAGCAGTTCTTC
CAISGGSYNEQFF
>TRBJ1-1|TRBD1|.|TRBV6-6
TGTGCCAGCAGTCCGCTGACAGGGCCATCAGTCCTGGCCACTGAAGCTTTCTTT
CASSPLTGPSVLATEAFF
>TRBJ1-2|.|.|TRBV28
TGTGCCAGCAGTTTACCTCCCGCGGTCGGCAGGAGCAACTATGGCTACACCTTC
CASSLPPAVGRSNYGYTF
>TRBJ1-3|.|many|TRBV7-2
TGTGCCAGCAGCTTAACGGCAGGGGGAAACACCATATATTTT
CASSLTAGGNTIYF
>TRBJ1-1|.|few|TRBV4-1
TGCGCCAGCAGCCAGGCTCGCGGCACTGAAGCTTTCTTT
CASSQARGTEAFF
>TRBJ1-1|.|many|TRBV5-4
TGTGCCAGCAGCCTGGAGGGACAAGTGAACACTGAAGCTTTCTTT
CASSLEGQVNTEAFF
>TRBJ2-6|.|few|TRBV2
TGTGCCAGCAGTGAAGTGGAGGTCGGGGCCAACGTCCTGACTTTC
CASSEVEVGANVLTF
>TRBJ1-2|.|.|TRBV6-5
TGTGCCAGCAGTTACTTCGGGGACTATGGCTACACCTTC
CASSYFGDYGYTF
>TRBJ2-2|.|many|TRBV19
TGTGCCAGTATCCTGACAGGCAAGGGCGGGGAGCTGTTTTTT
CASILTGKGGELFF
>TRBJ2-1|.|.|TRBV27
TGTGCCAGCAGCCTTCGGGGGAACAATGAGCAGTTCTTC
CASSLRGNNEQFF
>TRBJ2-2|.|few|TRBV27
TGTGCCAGCAGTTTAGCGGACACCGGGGAGCTGTTTTTT
CASSLADTGELFF
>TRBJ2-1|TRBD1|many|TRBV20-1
TGCAGTGCTAACGACGGGGACAGGGGGGGCAATGAGCAGTTCTTC
CSANDGDRGGNEQFF
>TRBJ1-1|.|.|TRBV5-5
TGTGCCAGCAGCTTGCGTGACGACAGCTTGAACACTGAAGCTTTCTTT
CASSLRDDSLNTEAFF
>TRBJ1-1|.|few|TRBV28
TGTGCCAGCAGTTTATTAGTCGGAGACACTGAAGCTTTCTTT
CASSLLVGDTEAFF
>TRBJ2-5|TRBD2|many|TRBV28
TGTGCCAGCAGCCCGGAACTAGCGGGGCTACAAGAGACCCAGTACTTC
CASSPELAGLQETQYF
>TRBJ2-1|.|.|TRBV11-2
TGTGCCAGCAGCTCGCTTACCGGGGGAGGAAATGAGCAGTTCTTC
CASSSLTGGGNEQFF
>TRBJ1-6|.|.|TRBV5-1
TGCGCCAGCAGCTTGGGGAGGAGGGACAATTCACCCCTCCACTTT
CASSLGRRDNSPLHF
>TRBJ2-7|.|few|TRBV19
TGTGCCAGTAGTCCATCCTCAGCCCCCTACTACGAGCAGTACTTC
CASSPSSAPYYEQYF
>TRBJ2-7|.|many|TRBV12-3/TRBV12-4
TGTGCCAGCAGTCCCGGGGTCCTCTACGAGCAGTACTTC
CASSPGVLYEQYF